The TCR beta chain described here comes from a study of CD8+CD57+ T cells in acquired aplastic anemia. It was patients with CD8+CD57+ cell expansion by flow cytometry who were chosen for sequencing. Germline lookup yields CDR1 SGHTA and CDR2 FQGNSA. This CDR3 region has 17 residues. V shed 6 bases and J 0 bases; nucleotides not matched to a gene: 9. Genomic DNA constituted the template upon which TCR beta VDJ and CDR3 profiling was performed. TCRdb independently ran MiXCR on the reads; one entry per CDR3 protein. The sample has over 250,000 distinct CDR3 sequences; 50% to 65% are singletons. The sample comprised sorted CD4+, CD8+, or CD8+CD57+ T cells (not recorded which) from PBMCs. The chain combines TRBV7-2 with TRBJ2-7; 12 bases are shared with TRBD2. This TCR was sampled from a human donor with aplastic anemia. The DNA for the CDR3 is TGTGCCAGCAGTAGCGGGACTAGCGGGCCTCTCTCCTACGAGCAGTACTTC. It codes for CASSSGTSGPLSYEQYF.